The sequence of this T cell receptor (beta chain) was determined in a study of T cell changes during pregnancy in multiple sclerosis. Method: immunoSEQ multiplex PCR; TCRdb's copy keeps in-frame clones and lacks some. This sample has approximately 45,000 clones, with 84% found just once. The ends were cut back, 2 bases at V and 7 bases at J, with 8 bases in the middle. Germline V CDR1 and CDR2: MNHEY, SVGAGI. The CDR3 sequence is 12 residues long. The sequence was collected from a female donor with multiple sclerosis, enrolled in a pregnancy study. V and J are TRBV6-5 and TRBJ1-2; D is possibly TRBD1 (6 bases). Material: CD4+ T cells from peripheral blood mononuclear cells, obtained before pregnancy. This chain's CDR3 is CASSYRGAGYTF. The CDR3 DNA sequence: TGTGCCAGCAGTTACCGGGGGGCTGGCTACACCTTC.